These 22 T cell receptor beta chains share one sample of origin, sequenced in a study of blood T cell repertoires in COVID-19. Sequenced by immunoSEQ multiplex PCR; TCRdb stores in-frame clones only, minus some. The data contain some 300,000 clones, 75% to 90% of them singletons. Sample: peripheral blood. The receptor set was obtained from a woman in her forties or fifties with COVID-19, enrolled during active disease.

V usage is TRBV27 and J usage is TRBJ1-2; TRBD1 matches 8 bases. Losses at the gene ends were 5 bases for V and 8 bases for J; bases not matched to a gene: 4. This CDR3 comprises 12 residues. Germline V gives CDR1 MNHEY, CDR2 SMNVEV (reference sequence). CDR3: CASSRDRTGYTF. CDR3 bases: TGTGCCAGCAGTCGGGACAGGACGGGCTACACCTTC.

J is TRBJ2-7 and V is TRBV5-5; weak D call: TRBD2 (5 bases). Trimming cost V 8 bases and J 6 bases, with 24 bases left between them. This CDR3 spans 15 amino acids. CDR1 and CDR2 (germline): SGHKS, YYEKEE (reference sequence). The chain's CDR3 is CASRFSAGQKGEQYF. The CDR3 DNA is TGTGCCAGTAGATTCTCGGCGGGCCAGAAGGGCGAGCAGTACTTC.

The chain joins TRBV18 to TRBJ2-3; no firm D call. Germline lookup yields CDR1 KGHSH and CDR2 LQKENI. Trimming shortened V by 3 bases and J by 1 base, and 14 bases separated the two germline ends. The CDR3 spans 16 residues. CDR3 bases: TGTGCCAGCTCACCCCCCGTATCTGGCCGCACAGATACGCAGTATTTT. This encodes CASSPPVSGRTDTQYF.

CDR3 nucleotides: TGTGCCAGCAGGGGCCCGGGACAGAGGACCGGGGAGCTGTTTTTT. It specifies CASRGPGQRTGELFF. The chain couples TRBV6-5 to TRBJ2-2; 7 bases fit TRBD1. The length of the CDR3 is 15 residues. CDR1 MNHEY and CDR2 SVGAGI come from the germline V gene. J lost 5 bases, V lost 6 bases, and 9 bases had no gene match.

V is TRBV10-2 and J is TRBJ1-6; the D is unclear. Germline loops: CDR1 WSHSY, CDR2 SAAADI. CDR3 size: 14 residues. The ends were cut back, 3 bases at V and 1 base at J, with 4 bases in the middle. The CDR3 region has the DNA TGCGCCAGCAGTGACAGTTCCTATAATTCACCCCTCCACTTT. Translated, it gives CASSDSSYNSPLHF.

This chain uses TRBV5-4 with TRBJ2-7; D may be TRBD2 (5 bases). The CDR3 is 13 amino acids. Germline V gene lookup returns CDR1 SGHNT and CDR2 YYREEE (reference sequence). V gave up 4 bases and J gave up 6 bases, with 14 bases separating them. CDR3 sequence reads: CASSLRGIREQYF. CDR3 nucleotides: TGTGCCAGCAGCCTAAGAGGGATTCGCGAGCAGTACTTC. The variable domain in full, with the rest retrieved from reference TRBV5-4 and TRBJ2-7, is ETGVTQSPTHLIKTRGQQVTLRCSSQSGHNTVSWYQQALGQGPQFIFQYYREEENGRGNFPPRFSGLQFPNYSSELNVNALELDDSALYLCASSLRGIREQYFGPGTRLTVT.

The chain employs TRBV6-5 and TRBJ2-2; TRBD2 might be the D (7 bases). CDR1 is MNHEY and CDR2 is SVGAGI in the germline V gene. This CDR3 has 15 residues. Deletions cut 2 bases from V and 5 bases from J, with 12 bases between. CDR3: CASSYGGRGTGELFF. The CDR3 DNA is TGTGCCAGCAGTTACGGTGGGAGGGGGACCGGGGAGCTGTTTTTT.

V is TRBV7-9 and J is TRBJ2-7, with 7 bases that match TRBD2. V dropped 0 bases and J dropped 3; count of bases not matched to a gene: 8. The CDR3 consists of 16 residues. Per germline, CDR1 SEHNR and CDR2 FQNEAQ (reference sequence). The CDR3 is CASSLASGPPLYEQYF. The CDR3 bases are TGTGCCAGCAGCTTAGCTAGCGGGCCCCCTCTCTACGAGCAGTACTTC.

The V call is TRBV24-1, the J call TRBJ1-2; D not certain. Germline V CDR1 and CDR2: KGHDR, SFDVKD. The CDR3 extends over 13 amino acids. V lost 3 bases and J lost 8, with 12 bases in between. DNA for the CDR3: TGTGCCACCAGTGATCGCAGGCGCGAAGGCTACACCTTC. Amino acids: CATSDRRREGYTF.

This clone came up a few times. V gene TRBV7-9 combines with J gene TRBJ2-1; tentative D call: TRBD1 (6 bases). The germline V and J ends were trimmed by 5 bases and 0 bases, with 14 bases remaining between them. Germline V gene lookup returns CDR1 SEHNR and CDR2 FQNEAQ (reference sequence). The CDR3 has 16 residues. This CDR3 is CASSPRDTSSYNEQFF. Written as DNA, the CDR3 is TGTGCCAGCAGCCCACGGGACACTTCCTCCTACAATGAGCAGTTCTTC.

This chain connects TRBV19 to TRBJ2-5; 13 bases align to TRBD2. The CDR3 has 16 amino acids. V trimming: 3 bases; J trimming: 7 bases; junction bases outside the gene matches: 8. Germline-derived CDR1 and CDR2 are LNHDA and SQIVND (reference sequence). CDR3 coding DNA: TGTGCCAGTAGTATTACTAGCGGGAGGGGGGCAGGGACCCAGTACTTC. Protein product: CASSITSGRGAGTQYF.

The chain carries TRBV7-2 and TRBJ1-2; 11 bases agree with TRBD1. The germline CDR1 and CDR2 sequences are SGHTA and FQGNSA. The CDR3 is made up of 14 amino acids. J lost 7 bases, V lost 5 bases, and 6 bases had no gene match. The CDR3 protein is CASSPPDRGLGYTF. Written as DNA, the CDR3 is TGTGCCAGCAGCCCCCCGGACAGGGGGCTTGGCTACACCTTC.

V usage is TRBV4-3 and J usage is TRBJ2-2, with TRBD1 as a possible D gene (6 bases). This CDR3 is built from 15 residues. The germline V gene has CDR1 LGHNA and CDR2 YSLEER. V gave up 1 base and J gave up 5 bases, with 11 bases separating them. CDR3 amino acids: CASSQGSTGTGELFF. CDR3 DNA sequence: TGCGCCAGCAGCCAAGGGTCCACAGGGACCGGGGAGCTGTTTTTT.

The chain is built from TRBV18 and TRBJ1-2, with TRBD1 identical over 8 bases. CDR3 size: 17 residues. Germline V lookup: CDR1 KGHSH, CDR2 LQKENI. After removal of 2 bases from V and 4 bases from J, the junction contained 12 bases not matched to a gene. CDR3 bases: TGTGCCAGCTCACCATTGTCGGGACAGGTCTCTATCTATGGCTACACCTTC. This codes for CASSPLSGQVSIYGYTF.

The V gene is TRBV11-3, the J gene TRBJ2-1; 14 bases fit TRBD2. The CDR3 loop spans 15 amino acids. Germline CDR1 is SGHNT and CDR2 is YENEEA. With V trimmed by 4 bases and J by 8 bases, 4 bases remained unmatched. CDR3 coding DNA: TGTGCCAGCAGCTCAGGGACTAGCGGGAGTGATGAGCAGTTCTTC. Translated: CASSSGTSGSDEQFF.

The chain employs TRBV9 and TRBJ2-1; 14 bases align to TRBD2. The V gene end was trimmed by 4 bases and the J gene end by 5 bases; junction bases not matched to a gene: 17. In germline, CDR1 is SGDLS, CDR2 YYNGEE. The CDR3 spans 20 residues. The CDR3, as DNA: TGTGCCAGCAGCCCTGGACTAGCGGGAGGTAGAGTATCCCCTAACAATGAGCAGTTCTTC. Translation: CASSPGLAGGRVSPNNEQFF.

This chain uses TRBV5-4 with TRBJ1-5; 9 bases fit TRBD1. Germline V CDR1 and CDR2: SGHNT, YYREEE (reference sequence). The CDR3 runs 13 residues. With V trimmed by 3 bases and J by 5 bases, 0 bases remained unmatched. The CDR3 here is CASSWDRDQPQHF. The CDR3 coding sequence is TGTGCCAGCAGCTGGGACAGGGATCAGCCCCAGCATTTT.

This clone was detected only once. The rearrangement uses TRBV18 and TRBJ2-7, with D perhaps matching TRBD2 (6 bases). Germline CDR1 and CDR2: KGHSH and LQKENI. The CDR3 loop spans 15 amino acids. V was shortened by 3 bases and J by 4 bases, with 16 bases between the two germline ends. The CDR3 nucleotides are TGTGCCAGCTCACCGTCCGGGACTGGGTTTTACGAGCAGTACTTC. This gives the protein CASSPSGTGFYEQYF.

The chain combines TRBV5-4 with TRBJ2-7, with TRBD1 matching over 7 bases. Germline lookup yields CDR1 SGHNT and CDR2 YYREEE (reference sequence). The CDR3 contains 15 residues. With V trimmed by 4 bases and J by 3 bases, 10 bases remained unmatched. CDR3 sequence (DNA): TGTGCCAGCAGCCCCGGACAGGTCCTTTACTACGAGCAGTACTTC. Translated: CASSPGQVLYYEQYF.

This chain uses TRBV7-6 with TRBJ1-6; maybe TRBD1 (6 bases). The V gene lost 5 bases and the J gene lost 6 bases, with 20 bases spanning the gap. The CDR3 extends over 17 amino acids. The germline CDR1 and CDR2 sequences are SGHVS and FNYEAQ. As DNA, the CDR3 is TGTGCCAGCAGCAAAATCCGAGGGGGGGTGAGTAATTCACCCCTCCACTTT. It translates to CASSKIRGGVSNSPLHF.

The rearrangement joins TRBV6-5 to TRBJ2-1, with D uncertain. V lost 5 bases and J 6 bases, leaving 8 bases between the germline ends. Per the germline V gene, CDR1 is MNHEY and CDR2 is SVGAGI. The CDR3 is 12 residues long. Here the CDR3 reads CASSPGVNEQFF. The CDR3 nucleotides are TGTGCCAGCAGTCCGGGTGTCAATGAGCAGTTCTTC.

This chain joins TRBV4-1 and TRBJ2-1; maybe TRBD1 (6 bases). With 4 bases removed from V and 8 bases from J, the gap between germline ends came to 15 bases. The CDR3 is made up of 14 amino acids. The germline CDR1 and CDR2 sequences are MGHRA and YSYEKL. The CDR3 loop reads CASSRAQGWDEQFF. As DNA, the CDR3 is TGCGCCAGCAGCCGAGCACAGGGATGGGATGAGCAGTTCTTC.